These 8 T cell receptor beta chains were sequenced from one sample in a study of technical replicates of blood from four donors. The repertoire was sequenced with immunoSEQ multiplex PCR; TCRdb's copy has only in-frame clones and lacks some. This table has about 76,000 clones, under 95% appearing once. Material: T cells isolated from PBMCs. These receptors were collected from a human donor in good health.

The gene calls are TRBV5-4 and TRBJ1-2, with 9 bases fitting TRBD1. V shed 2 bases and J 4 bases; nucleotides not matched to a gene: 9. CDR3 length equals 16 residues. Per germline, CDR1 SGHNT and CDR2 YYREEE (reference sequence). The CDR3 DNA sequence: TGTGCCAGCAGCTTTCAAACAGGGGGCGCACCCTATGGCTACACCTTC. Its protein is CASSFQTGGAPYGYTF.

This sequence joins TRBV6-4 and TRBJ1-2; D remains ambiguous. The germline CDR1 and CDR2 sequences are MRHNA and SNTAGT. The CDR3 runs 15 residues. The germline V and J ends were trimmed by 3 bases and 4 bases, with 15 bases remaining between them. CDR3 region: CASSDRAGGSYGYTF. The CDR3 nucleotides are TGTGCCAGCAGTGATAGGGCAGGAGGTAGCTATGGCTACACCTTC.

The CDR3 protein is CASSDSSSTGELFF. The CDR3 bases are TGCGCCAGCAGTGACAGTTCCAGTACCGGGGAGCTGTTTTTT. The chain combines TRBV10-2 with TRBJ2-2; no definite D call. This CDR3 region has 14 residues. Deletions cut 3 bases from V and 5 bases from J, with 10 bases between. The germline CDR1 and CDR2 sequences are WSHSY and SAAADI.

The V gene is TRBV11-2, the J gene TRBJ1-1; D remains unclear. The CDR3 loop spans 16 amino acids. From germline, CDR1 is SGHAT and CDR2 FQNNGV. The ends were cut back, 0 bases at V and 2 bases at J, with 13 bases in the middle. The CDR3 loop is CASSLDSPGFNTEAFF. The CDR3 nucleotides read TGTGCCAGCAGCTTAGACAGCCCCGGGTTCAACACTGAAGCTTTCTTT.

V usage is TRBV12-5 and J usage is TRBJ1-1; D possibly corresponds to TRBD1 (6 bases). With 4 bases removed from V and 1 base from J, the gap between germline ends came to 7 bases. This CDR3 has 13 amino acids. Germline V gene sequence: CDR1 LGHNT, CDR2 FRNRAP. Here the CDR3 DNA reads TGTGCTAGTGGTTGGGACACGAACACTGAAGCTTTCTTT. Its protein is CASGWDTNTEAFF.

This clone was observed once. The CDR3 loop is CASTSAGSYNEQFF. DNA of the CDR3: TGTGCCAGCACCTCCGCGGGATCCTACAATGAGCAGTTCTTC. The gene calls are TRBV6-5 and TRBJ2-1; a possible D gene is TRBD2 (6 bases). The germline gives CDR1 MNHEY, CDR2 SVGAGI. CDR3 length equals 14 residues. The V gene lost 7 bases and the J gene lost 1 base, with 11 bases spanning the gap.

This chain links TRBV4-1 with TRBJ2-3; a weak D match, TRBD2 (5 bases). This CDR3 is built from 16 residues. Per the germline V gene, CDR1 is MGHRA and CDR2 is YSYEKL. V was clipped by 0 bases and J by 2 bases, with 12 bases between them. As DNA, the CDR3 is TGCGCCAGCAGCCAAGATCGTCAGACTATCACAGATACGCAGTATTTT. The encoded protein is CASSQDRQTITDTQYF.

V is TRBV7-2 and J is TRBJ2-7; possibly TRBD1 for D (6 bases). Germline CDR1 reads SGHTA; CDR2 reads FQGNSA. The CDR3 contains 13 residues. The V end lost 5 bases, the J end lost 5 bases, and 13 bases lay between the germline ends. This chain's CDR3 is CASSQDRFHEQYF. CDR3 sequence (DNA): TGTGCCAGCAGCCAAGACAGGTTCCACGAGCAGTACTTC.